Below, 8 T cell receptor beta chains from the same sample are listed, as sequenced in a study of blood T cells in healthy people across ages. PCR was performed a second time for about 7 to 11 cycles using a sample-barcoded 5' primer and a J-beta primer mix. TCRdb reprocessed the 5' RACE reads via MiXCR and lists one record per CDR3 protein. The sample includes 950,000 to 1,200,000 distinct CDR3 sequences, about two fifths seen only once; the top ten take over 10%. Material for sequencing was blood. The receptors here all came from a man aged 18 to 30 in good health.

The chain uses TRBV7-2 and TRBJ1-1; weak D call: TRBD1 (6 bases). Germline loops: CDR1 SGHTA, CDR2 FQGNSA. The CDR3 runs to 15 residues. The germline V and J ends were trimmed by 2 bases and 3 bases, with 13 bases remaining between them. CDR3 residues: CASSLYWQGYTEAFF. Written as DNA, the CDR3 is TGTGCCAGCAGCTTATATTGGCAGGGGTACACTGAAGCTTTCTTT. The full variable domain, with the rest looked up from reference TRBV7-2 and TRBJ1-1, is GAGVSQSPSNKVTEKGKDVELRCDPISGHTALYWYRQSLGQGLEFLIYFQGNSAPDKSGLPSDRFSAERTGGSVSTLTIQRTQQEDSAVYLCASSLYWQGYTEAFFGQGTRLTVV.

This clonotype has a handful of counts. The rearrangement links TRBV4-3 to TRBJ1-4; 10 bases map to TRBD1. The V gene's germline CDR1 is LGHNA and CDR2 YSLEER. Trimming cost V 3 bases and J 5 bases; bases outside gene matches: 3. The CDR3 sequence is 15 residues long. Here the CDR3 DNA reads TGCGCCAGCAGCCAGGGGACAGGGGCGAATGAAAAACTGTTTTTT. It specifies CASSQGTGANEKLFF.

The chain employs TRBV7-9 and TRBJ2-5; 11 bases are a match to TRBD1. J lost 11 bases, V lost 10 bases, and 9 bases had no gene match. Germline values: CDR1 SEHNR, CDR2 FQNEAQ (reference sequence). The CDR3 totals 12 residues. The CDR3 coding sequence is TGTGCCACCAGGACAGGGGGCAATGAGCAGTACTTC. As protein: CATRTGGNEQYF.

This chain connects TRBV20-1 to TRBJ2-4, with D tentatively TRBD1 (6 bases). Germline V gives CDR1 DFQATT, CDR2 SNEGSKA (reference sequence). V lost 2 bases to trimming and J lost 9 bases, with 11 bases between them. CDR3 length: 12 amino acids. This CDR3 reads CSARQGSGIQYF. CDR3 bases: TGCAGTGCTAGACAGGGGTCGGGCATTCAGTACTTC.

This CDR3 reads CAAAGGTEAFF. DNA for the CDR3: TGTGCCGCGGCGGGGGGCACTGAAGCTTTCTTT. J is TRBJ1-1 and V is TRBV6-6; TRBD1 is a possible D gene (5 bases). Germline CDR1 reads MNHNY; CDR2 reads SVGAGI (reference sequence). This CDR3 is built from 11 residues. The ends were cut back, 11 bases at V and 4 bases at J, with 11 bases in the middle.

V usage is TRBV20-1 and J usage is TRBJ2-2, with D uncertain. Trimming shortened V by 4 bases and J by 1 base, and 7 bases separated the two germline ends. CDR1 and CDR2 from the germline V gene are DFQATT and SNEGSKA (reference sequence). CDR3 size: 13 residues. This chain's CDR3 is CSAIRMNTGELFF. For the CDR3, the DNA is TGCAGTGCTATTCGGATGAACACCGGGGAGCTGTTTTTT.

This clonotype has a handful of counts. The chain has TRBV6-5 and TRBJ1-6, with 8 bases identical to TRBD1. CDR1 is MNHEY, CDR2 SVGAGI, per germline. V lost 6 bases, J lost 7 bases, and 2 bases stayed unmatched. CDR3 length: 13 residues. CDR3 residues: CASRRQGNSPLHF. For the CDR3, the DNA is TGTGCCAGCAGAAGACAGGGGAATTCACCCCTCCACTTT.

The rearrangement joins TRBV7-9 to TRBJ1-1; a weak D match, TRBD1 (6 bases). CDR1 and CDR2 (germline): SEHNR, FQNEAQ (reference sequence). This CDR3 comprises 14 residues. Trimming removed 5 bases from V and 6 bases from J, with 16 bases in between. This chain's CDR3 is CASSSWTVQAEAFF. In DNA form, the CDR3 reads TGTGCCAGCAGCAGTTGGACAGTACAGGCTGAAGCTTTCTTT.